This TCR beta chain was identified during a study of CD8+CD57+ T cells in acquired aplastic anemia (dated by TCRdb to the late 2010s). Background on the whole study: Extracted DNA from sorted CD4+ and CD8+ cells averaged around 3.4 ug, ranging from roughly 0.2 to 30 ug. A CD8+CD57+ expansion meant a frequency higher than the mean frequency seen in healthy subjects. The paper as a whole reports these results and caveats: Although twenty-nine CD8+ CDR3 sequences were shared by patients and controls, these sequences appeared highly expressed in patients and within the immunodominant clones of patients. CD8+ Simpson's diversity did not differ significantly between patients and healthy controls (P=0.060).

TCR beta VDJ combination and CDR3 sequence profiling used genomic DNA as the template. An Illumina HiSeq 2000 was used for TCR repertoire sequencing. From the authors' description of their analysis: Repertoire assessment relied on Simpson's diversity index, CDR3 size and DJ length profiles, and TRBV/TRBJ rearrangement plots. The most abundant DNA sequence in the deep sequencing data was defined as the immunodominant clone. CDR3 amino acid sequences were checked for sharing between subjects and were compared against published repertoires and the VDJdb database. The public reads were run again by TCRdb, first through fastp at Q25 and then through MiXCR, and only productive beta chains were kept. Identical CDR3 proteins give one entry, which carries the most common genes and DNA. The V and J calls and clone size come from TCRdb's table, not from the authors' own analysis. The sample includes approximately 57,000 distinct CDR3 sequences, with 55% to 70% observed a single time. The ten largest clonotypes hold less than 20% of the sample.

The patients picked for sequencing were ones in whom flow cytometry had shown an expansion of CD8+CD57+ cells. Severe acquired aplastic anemia was diagnosed in all patients according to International Study of Aplastic Anemia and Agranulocytosis and Camitta criteria. At the time blood was sampled, none of the patients had received any therapy. The study deep-sequenced TCR repertoires of sorted CD4+ and CD8+ blood T cells from severe aplastic anemia patients and healthy subjects. Patients were enrolled under clinicaltrials.gov protocols 00001620, 01623167, 00001397, 00071045, 00081523 and 00961064 in the USA. Ficoll-Paque density gradient centrifugation was used to isolate peripheral blood mononuclear cells. CD4+ and CD8+ T cells were sorted by FACS or magnetic beads before DNA extraction. A word on this clonotype: No antigen is known for it. No base-level quality is on record; no much larger clone is a single base apart.

The TCR sequence derives from a human donor with aplastic anemia. Sequencing input: sorted CD4+, CD8+, or CD8+CD57+ T cells (not recorded which) from PBMCs.

The CDR3 loop reads CSVPTSGGSGTDTQYF. The DNA sequence is as follows: TGCAGTGTCCCGACTAGCGGGGGGTCTGGCACAGATACGCAGTATTTT. The chain joins TRBV20-1 to TRBJ2-3; TRBD2 fits 13 bases in the junction. Taken from cysteine to phenylalanine, the CDR3 has 16 residues. Of all the DNA, just the CDR3 is kept, 48 bases in frame from base 1. Looking up the germline V gene (reference sequence) yields CDR1 DFQATT and CDR2 SNEGSKA. Unmatched junction bases come to 8, with V trimmed by 7 bases and J by 1 base.